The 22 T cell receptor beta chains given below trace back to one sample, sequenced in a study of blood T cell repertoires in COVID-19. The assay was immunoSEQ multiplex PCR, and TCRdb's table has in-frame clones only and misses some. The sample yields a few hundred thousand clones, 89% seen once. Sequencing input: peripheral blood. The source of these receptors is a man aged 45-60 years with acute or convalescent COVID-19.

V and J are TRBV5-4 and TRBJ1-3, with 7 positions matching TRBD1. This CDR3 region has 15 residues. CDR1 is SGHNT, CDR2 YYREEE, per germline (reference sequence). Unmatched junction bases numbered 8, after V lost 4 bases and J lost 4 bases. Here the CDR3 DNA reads TGTGCCAGCAGCCCCGCTGGGACAGAGGGAAACACCATATATTTT. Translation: CASSPAGTEGNTIYF.

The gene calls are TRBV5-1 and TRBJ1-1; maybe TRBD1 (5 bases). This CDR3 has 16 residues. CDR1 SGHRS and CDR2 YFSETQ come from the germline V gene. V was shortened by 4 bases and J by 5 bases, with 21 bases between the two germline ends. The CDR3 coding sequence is TGCGCCAGCAGCCCCGCGGAGGGGACCGGGAGGACTGAAGCTTTCTTT. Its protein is CASSPAEGTGRTEAFF.

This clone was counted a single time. CDR3 DNA: TGTGCCAGCAGTTTATCGCGAGCAGGGGGCCTATATAATTCACCCCTCCACTTT. This gives the protein CASSLSRAGGLYNSPLHF. The V and J genes are TRBV27 and TRBJ1-6; 8 positions match TRBD1. The CDR3 has 18 residues. V lost 0 bases, J lost 4 bases, and 8 bases stayed unmatched. Germline CDR1 is MNHEY and CDR2 is SMNVEV (reference sequence).

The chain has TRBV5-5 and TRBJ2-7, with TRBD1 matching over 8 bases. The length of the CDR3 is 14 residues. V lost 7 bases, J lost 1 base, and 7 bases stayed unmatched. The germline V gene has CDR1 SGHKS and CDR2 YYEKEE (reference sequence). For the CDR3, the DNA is TGTGCCAGCCTCGGACAGGGCCTATCCTACGAGCAGTACTTC. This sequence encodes CASLGQGLSYEQYF. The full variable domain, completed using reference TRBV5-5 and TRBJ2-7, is DAGVTQSPTHLIKTRGQQVTLRCSPISGHKSVSWYQQVLGQGPQFIFQYYEKEERGRGNFPDRFSARQFPNYSSELNVNALLLGDSALYLCASLGQGLSYEQYFGPGTRLTVT.

CDR3 residues: CASSQDRGQVGVISYF. The DNA of the CDR3 is TGCGCCAGCAGCCAAGATAGGGGGCAAGTCGGTGTAATATCGTACTTC. The chain employs TRBV4-1 and TRBJ2-7; TRBD1 aligns across 7 bases. V lost 0 bases and J lost 12; bases outside the gene matches: 17. This CDR3 has 16 residues. CDR1 and CDR2 (germline): MGHRA, YSYEKL.

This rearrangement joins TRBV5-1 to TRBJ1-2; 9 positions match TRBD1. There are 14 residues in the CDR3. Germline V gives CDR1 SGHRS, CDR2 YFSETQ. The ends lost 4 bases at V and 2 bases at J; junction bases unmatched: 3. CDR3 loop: CASSRDRDNYGYTF. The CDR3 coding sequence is TGCGCCAGCAGCCGGGACAGGGACAACTATGGCTACACCTTC.

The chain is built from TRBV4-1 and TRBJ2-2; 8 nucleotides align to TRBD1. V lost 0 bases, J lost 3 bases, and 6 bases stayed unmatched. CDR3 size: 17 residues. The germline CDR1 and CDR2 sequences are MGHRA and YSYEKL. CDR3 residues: CASSQDRTGSYTGELFF. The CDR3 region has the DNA TGCGCCAGCAGCCAAGATAGGACAGGGTCGTACACCGGGGAGCTGTTTTTT.

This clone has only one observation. CDR3 bases: TGTGCCTGGAGGTTGGGGGGTAGGGCAGATACGCAGTATTTT. Translated, it gives CAWRLGGRADTQYF. The chain carries TRBV30 and TRBJ2-3; TRBD2 is a possible D gene (6 bases). The ends were cut back, 3 bases at V and 4 bases at J, with 14 bases in the middle. Germline V gives CDR1 GTSNPN, CDR2 SVGIG (reference sequence). The CDR3 sequence is 14 residues long.

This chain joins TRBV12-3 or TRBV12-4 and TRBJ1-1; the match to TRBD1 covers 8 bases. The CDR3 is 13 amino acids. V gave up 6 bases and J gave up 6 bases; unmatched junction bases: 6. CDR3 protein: CASSQGTGAEAFF. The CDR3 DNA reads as TGTGCCAGCAGCCAGGGGACAGGCGCTGAAGCTTTCTTT.

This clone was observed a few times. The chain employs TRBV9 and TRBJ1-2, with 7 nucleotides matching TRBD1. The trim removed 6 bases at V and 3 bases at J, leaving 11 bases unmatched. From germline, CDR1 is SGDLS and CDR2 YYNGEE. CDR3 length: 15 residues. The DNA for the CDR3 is TGTGCCAGCACCCAGGGGGTTTCATTAGACTATGGCTACACCTTC. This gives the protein CASTQGVSLDYGYTF.

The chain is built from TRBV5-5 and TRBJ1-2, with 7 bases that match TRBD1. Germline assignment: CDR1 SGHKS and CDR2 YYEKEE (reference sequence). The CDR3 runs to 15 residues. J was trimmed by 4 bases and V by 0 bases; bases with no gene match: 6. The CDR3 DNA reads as TGTGCCAGCAGCTTGGGAAAGACAGGGTCCTATGGCTACACCTTC. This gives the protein CASSLGKTGSYGYTF. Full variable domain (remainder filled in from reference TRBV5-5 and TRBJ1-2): DAGVTQSPTHLIKTRGQQVTLRCSPISGHKSVSWYQQVLGQGPQFIFQYYEKEERGRGNFPDRFSARQFPNYSSELNVNALLLGDSALYLCASSLGKTGSYGYTFGSGTRLTVV.

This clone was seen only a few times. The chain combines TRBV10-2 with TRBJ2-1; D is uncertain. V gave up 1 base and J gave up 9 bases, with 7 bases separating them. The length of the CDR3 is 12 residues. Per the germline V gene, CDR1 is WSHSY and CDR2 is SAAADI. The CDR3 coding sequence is TGCGCCAGCAGTGAGTACCCCGGTGAGCAGTTCTTC. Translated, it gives CASSEYPGEQFF.

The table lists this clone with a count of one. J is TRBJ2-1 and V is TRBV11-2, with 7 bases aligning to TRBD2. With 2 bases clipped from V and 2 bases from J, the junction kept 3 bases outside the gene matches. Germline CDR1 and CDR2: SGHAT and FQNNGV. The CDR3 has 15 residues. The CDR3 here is CASSLQAGAYNEQFF. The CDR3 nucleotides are TGTGCCAGCAGCTTACAGGCGGGGGCCTACAATGAGCAGTTCTTC.

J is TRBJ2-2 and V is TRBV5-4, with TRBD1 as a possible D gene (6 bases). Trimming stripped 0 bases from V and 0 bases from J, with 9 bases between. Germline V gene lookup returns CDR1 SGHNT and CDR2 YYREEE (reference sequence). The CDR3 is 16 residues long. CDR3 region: CASSLGRGTNTGELFF. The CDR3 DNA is TGTGCCAGCAGCTTGGGCAGGGGCACGAACACCGGGGAGCTGTTTTTT. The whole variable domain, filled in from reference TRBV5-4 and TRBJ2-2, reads ETGVTQSPTHLIKTRGQQVTLRCSSQSGHNTVSWYQQALGQGPQFIFQYYREEENGRGNFPPRFSGLQFPNYSSELNVNALELDDSALYLCASSLGRGTNTGELFFGEGSRLTVL.

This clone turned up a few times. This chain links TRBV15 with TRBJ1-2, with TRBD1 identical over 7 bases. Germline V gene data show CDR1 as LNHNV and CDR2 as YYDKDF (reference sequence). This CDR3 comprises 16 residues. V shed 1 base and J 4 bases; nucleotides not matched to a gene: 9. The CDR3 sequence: CATSRVFTGAFYGYTF. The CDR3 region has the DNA TGTGCCACCAGCAGAGTTTTTACAGGGGCTTTCTATGGCTACACCTTC. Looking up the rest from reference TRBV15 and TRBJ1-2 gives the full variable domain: DAMVIQNPRYQVTQFGKPVTLSCSQTLNHNVMYWYQQKSSQAPKLLFHYYDKDFNNEADTPDNFQSRRPNTSFCFLDIRSPGLGDTAMYLCATSRVFTGAFYGYTFGSGTRLTVV.

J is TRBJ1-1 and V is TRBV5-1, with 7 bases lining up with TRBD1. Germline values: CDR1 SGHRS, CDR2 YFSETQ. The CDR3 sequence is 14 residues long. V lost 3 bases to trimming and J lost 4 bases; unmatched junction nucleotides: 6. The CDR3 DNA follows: TGCGCCAGCAGCTACGACAGGGCGGCCACTGAAGCTTTCTTT. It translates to CASSYDRAATEAFF.

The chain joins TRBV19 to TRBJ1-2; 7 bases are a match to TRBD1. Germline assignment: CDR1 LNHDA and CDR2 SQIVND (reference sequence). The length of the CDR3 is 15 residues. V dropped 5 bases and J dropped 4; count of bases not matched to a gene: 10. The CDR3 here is CASSFQYRTGYGYTF. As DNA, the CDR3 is TGTGCCAGTAGTTTTCAGTATAGGACAGGCTATGGCTACACCTTC.

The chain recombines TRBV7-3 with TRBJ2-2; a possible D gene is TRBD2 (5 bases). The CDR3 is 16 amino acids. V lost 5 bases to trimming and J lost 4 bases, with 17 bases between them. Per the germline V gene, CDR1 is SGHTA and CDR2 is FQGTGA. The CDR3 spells CASSNPGGVGTGELFF. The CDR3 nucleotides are TGTGCCAGCAGCAACCCTGGAGGTGTGGGCACCGGGGAGCTGTTTTTT.

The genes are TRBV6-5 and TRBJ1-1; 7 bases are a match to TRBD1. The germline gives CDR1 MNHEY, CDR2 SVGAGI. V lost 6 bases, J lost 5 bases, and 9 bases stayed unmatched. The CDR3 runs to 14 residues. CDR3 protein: CASRGGQYTTEAFF. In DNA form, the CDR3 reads TGTGCCAGCAGAGGGGGACAGTATACGACTGAAGCTTTCTTT.

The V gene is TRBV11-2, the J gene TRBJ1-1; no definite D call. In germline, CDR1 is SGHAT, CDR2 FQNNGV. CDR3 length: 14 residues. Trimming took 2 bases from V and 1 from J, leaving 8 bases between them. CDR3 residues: CASSLPHGNTEAFF. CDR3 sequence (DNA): TGTGCCAGCAGCTTACCACATGGGAACACTGAAGCTTTCTTT. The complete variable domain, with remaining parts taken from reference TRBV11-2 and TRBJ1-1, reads EAGVAQSPRYKIIEKRQSVAFWCNPISGHATLYWYQQILGQGPKLLIQFQNNGVVDDSQLPKDRFSAERLKGVDSTLKIQPAKLEDSAVYLCASSLPHGNTEAFFGQGTRLTVV.

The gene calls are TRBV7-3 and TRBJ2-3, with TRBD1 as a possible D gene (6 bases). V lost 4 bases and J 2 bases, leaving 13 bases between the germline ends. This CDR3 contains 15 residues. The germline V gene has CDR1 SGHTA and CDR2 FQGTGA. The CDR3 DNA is TGTGCCAGCAGCTCACTGGGACACTACACAGATACGCAGTATTTT. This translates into CASSSLGHYTDTQYF. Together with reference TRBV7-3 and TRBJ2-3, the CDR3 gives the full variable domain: GAGVSQTPSNKVTEKGKYVELRCDPISGHTALYWYRQSLGQGPEFLIYFQGTGAADDSGLPNDRFFAVRPEGSVSTLKIQRTERGDSAVYLCASSSLGHYTDTQYFGPGTRLTVL.

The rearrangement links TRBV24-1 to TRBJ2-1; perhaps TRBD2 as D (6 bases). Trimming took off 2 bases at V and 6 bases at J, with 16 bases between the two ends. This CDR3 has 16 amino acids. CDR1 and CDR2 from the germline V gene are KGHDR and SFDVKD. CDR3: CATSDWKELGGNEQFF. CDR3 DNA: TGTGCCACCAGTGATTGGAAGGAACTCGGGGGCAATGAGCAGTTCTTC.